The entry below gives a single T cell receptor beta chain sequence along with its context. Its antigen is undetermined. Only in-frame clones appear in the TCRdb table, and some are missing; sequencing was by immunoSEQ multiplex PCR. The data contain about 350,000 clones, around 83% of them singletons. V lost 3 bases, J lost 6 bases, and 11 bases stayed unmatched. The CDR3 sequence is 16 residues long. Per the germline V gene, CDR1 is LNHDA and CDR2 is SQIVND (reference sequence). This specimen belongs to a study of Ad26.COV2.S vaccination and SARS-CoV-2 variants. At the level of the study: Ad26.COV2.S given intramuscularly, once or twice 56 days apart.

Treatment of the sample: about 20 received Ad26.COV2.S at low or high dose, single or two shots; five or six received placebo; per-sample allocation not given. It was on day 63 after the first vaccine or placebo injection that samples were taken. Overall study findings and caveats: Spike-specific TCR breadth was greater after Ad26.COV2.S than placebo. Responses of T cells in total may have been underestimated by the TCR breadth and depth analyses.

Sequenced here: peripheral blood, sampled in a trial of Ad26.COV2.S vaccine versus placebo. The receptor comes from a person aged 18 to 65 who received the Ad26.COV2.S COVID-19 vaccine or a placebo. The V gene is TRBV19, the J gene TRBJ2-3; 8 bases match TRBD2. In nucleotides, the CDR3 is TGTGCCAGTAGTATGAAAGCGGGAGACCTACGGGATACGCAGTATTTT. Translated, it gives CASSMKAGDLRDTQYF.